The source of this T cell receptor (beta chain) is a study of blood T cell repertoires in COVID-19. The germline CDR1 and CDR2 sequences are SGHAT and FQNNGV. Unmatched junction bases numbered 13, after V lost 5 bases and J lost 4 bases. The CDR3 runs to 16 residues. Here immunoSEQ multiplex PCR was the method, and the copy in TCRdb shows in-frame clones only, minus some. The sample has about 280,000 clones, approximately 85% seen once; the top ten hold approximately 5%. V and J are TRBV11-2 and TRBJ1-2; 7 positions match TRBD1. This TCR was recovered from a man between 45 and 60 years old with active or convalescent COVID-19. The specimen sequenced was peripheral blood. This CDR3 is CASSPLTGQMAYGYTF. For the CDR3, the DNA is TGTGCCAGCAGCCCTCTCACGGGACAGATGGCCTATGGCTACACCTTC.